Sequencing of this TCR beta chain was carried out in a study of blood T cell repertoires in COVID-19. Whole-study context: COVID-19 samples collected from the United States, Italy and Spain covered acute and convalescent phases.

Seattle's enrolled individuals joined amid active infection and were then monitored longitudinally. Sequencing used immunoSEQ multiplex PCR; TCRdb keeps in-frame clones, though not all of them. In the table there are roughly 70,000 clones, under 85% of which are singletons. CDR1 is SGHRS, CDR2 YFSETQ, per germline. The CDR3 runs to 16 residues. J was trimmed by 5 bases and V by 1 base; bases with no gene match: 8. The TCR comes from a man in his fifties or sixties with COVID-19, enrolled during active disease. The chain joins TRBV5-1 to TRBJ2-5; the match to TRBD2 covers 10 bases. Material for sequencing was peripheral blood. In DNA form, the CDR3 reads TGCGCCAGCAGCTTGAAGCCAAGCGGGGGGGGTGAGACCCAGTACTTC. Residues: CASSLKPSGGGETQYF. Full variable domain (outside the CDR3, taken from reference TRBV5-1 and TRBJ2-5): KAGVTQTPRYLIKTRGQQVTLSCSPISGHRSVSWYQQTPGQGLQFLFEYFSETQRNKGNFPGRFSGRQFSNSRSEMNVSTLELGDSALYLCASSLKPSGGGETQYFGPGTRLLVL.